This T cell receptor (beta chain) was sequenced for a study of T cells in Graves' hyperthyroidism and ophthalmopathy. Trimming removed 3 bases at V and 2 bases at J, with 8 bases between. The length of the CDR3 is 13 residues. Germline CDR1 is ENHRY and CDR2 is SYGVKD. TCR beta CDR3 region amplification was performed from RNA transcripts. The TCR CDR3 first-round RT-PCR relied on the HTBI primer set. TCRdb re-analysed the multiplex PCR reads in MiXCR, keeping a single row per CDR3 protein. The sample includes approximately 370,000 distinct CDR3 sequences, about a sixth of them seen just once. General study findings and limits: The model forecast ophthalmopathy, anticipating it by a median around 6.9 months before onset.

Concerning this clonotype: Antigen: not known.

The specimen was blood. This sequence joins TRBV10-3 and TRBJ2-7; TRBD1 might be the D (5 bases). The clonotype comes from a woman aged 25 to 45 with Graves' hyperthyroidism that later progressed to Graves' ophthalmopathy. The CDR3 here is CAISDRVAYEQYF. The CDR3 bases are TGTGCCATCAGTGACAGGGTTGCCTACGAGCAGTACTTC.